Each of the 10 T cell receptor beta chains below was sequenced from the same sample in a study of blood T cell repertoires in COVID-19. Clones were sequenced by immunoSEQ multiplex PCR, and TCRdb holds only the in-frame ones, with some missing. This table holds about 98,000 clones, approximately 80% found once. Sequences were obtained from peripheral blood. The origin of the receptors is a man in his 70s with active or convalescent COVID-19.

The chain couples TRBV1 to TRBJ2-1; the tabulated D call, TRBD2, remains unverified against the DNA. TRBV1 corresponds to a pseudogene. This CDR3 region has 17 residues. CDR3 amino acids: CTSSQDRLAGDPDEQFF. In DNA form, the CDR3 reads TGCACCAGCAGCCAAGACCGACTAGCGGGGGACCCGGATGAGCAGTTCTTC.

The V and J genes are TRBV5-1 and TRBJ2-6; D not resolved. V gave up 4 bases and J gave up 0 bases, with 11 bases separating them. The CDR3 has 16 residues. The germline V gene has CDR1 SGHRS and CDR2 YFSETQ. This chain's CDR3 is CASSLSTVSGANVLTF. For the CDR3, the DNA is TGCGCCAGCAGCCTCTCCACGGTCTCTGGGGCCAACGTCCTGACTTTC.

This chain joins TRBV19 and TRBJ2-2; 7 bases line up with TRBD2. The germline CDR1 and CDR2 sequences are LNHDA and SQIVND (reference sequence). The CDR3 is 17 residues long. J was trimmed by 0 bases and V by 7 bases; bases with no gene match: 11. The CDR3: CASKTPQRGPNTGELFF. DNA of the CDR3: TGTGCCAGTAAGACCCCGCAGCGGGGTCCGAACACCGGGGAGCTGTTTTTT.

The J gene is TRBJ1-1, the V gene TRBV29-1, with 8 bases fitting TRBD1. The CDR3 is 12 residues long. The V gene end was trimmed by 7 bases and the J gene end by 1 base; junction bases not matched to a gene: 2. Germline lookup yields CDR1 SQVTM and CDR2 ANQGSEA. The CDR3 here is CSGQGPNTEAFF. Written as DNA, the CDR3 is TGCAGCGGACAGGGGCCGAACACTGAAGCTTTCTTT.

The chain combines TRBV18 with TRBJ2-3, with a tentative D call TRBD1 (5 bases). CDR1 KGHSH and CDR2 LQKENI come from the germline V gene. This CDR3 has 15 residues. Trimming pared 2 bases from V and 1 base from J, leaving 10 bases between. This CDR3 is CASSPGLGGTDTQYF. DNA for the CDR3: TGTGCCAGCTCACCAGGTCTAGGGGGCACAGATACGCAGTATTTT.

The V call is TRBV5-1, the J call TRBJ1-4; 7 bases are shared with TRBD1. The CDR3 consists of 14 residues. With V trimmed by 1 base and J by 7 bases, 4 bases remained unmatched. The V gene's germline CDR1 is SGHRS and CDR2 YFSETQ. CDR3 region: CASSLRQGSEKLFF. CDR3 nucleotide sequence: TGCGCCAGCAGCTTGCGACAGGGAAGTGAAAAACTGTTTTTT.

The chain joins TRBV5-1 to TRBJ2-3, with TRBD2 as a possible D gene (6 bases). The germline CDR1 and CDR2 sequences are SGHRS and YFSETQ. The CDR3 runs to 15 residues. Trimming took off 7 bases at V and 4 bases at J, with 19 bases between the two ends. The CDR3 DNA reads TGCGCCAGCCGACACCGACAGTCGGGGGCAGATACGCAGTATTTT. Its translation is CASRHRQSGADTQYF.

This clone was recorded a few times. This CDR3 is CASSRGNNQPQHF. The CDR3 DNA is TGTGCCAGCAGTAGAGGGAACAATCAGCCCCAGCATTTT. The chain carries TRBV27 and TRBJ1-5; the D is unclear. Trimming cost V 5 bases and J 3 bases, with 8 bases left between them. Germline values: CDR1 MNHEY, CDR2 SMNVEV (reference sequence). The CDR3 is made up of 13 amino acids.

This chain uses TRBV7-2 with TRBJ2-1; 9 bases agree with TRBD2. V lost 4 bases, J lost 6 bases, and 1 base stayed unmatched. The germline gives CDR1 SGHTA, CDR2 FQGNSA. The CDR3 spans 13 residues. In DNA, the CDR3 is TGTGCCAGCAGCTCGCGGGGGGGCAATGAGCAGTTCTTC. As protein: CASSSRGGNEQFF.

Written as DNA, the CDR3 is TGTGCCAGCAGCCCCTGGCCTCAAAATTCACCCCTCCACTTT. Its translation: CASSPWPQNSPLHF. The chain couples TRBV9 to TRBJ1-6; D unclear. CDR3 length: 14 residues. V shed 4 bases and J shed 7 bases, with 12 bases lying between them. Germline V gene sequence: CDR1 SGDLS, CDR2 YYNGEE.